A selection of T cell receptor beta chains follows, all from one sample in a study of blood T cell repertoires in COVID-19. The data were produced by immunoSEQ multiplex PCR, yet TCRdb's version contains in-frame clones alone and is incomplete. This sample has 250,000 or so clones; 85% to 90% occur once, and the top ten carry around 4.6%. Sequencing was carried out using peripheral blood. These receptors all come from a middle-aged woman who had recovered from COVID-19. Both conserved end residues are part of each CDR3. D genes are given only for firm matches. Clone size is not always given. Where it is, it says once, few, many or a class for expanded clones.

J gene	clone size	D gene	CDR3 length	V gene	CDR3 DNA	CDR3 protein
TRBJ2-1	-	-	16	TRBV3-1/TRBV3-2	TGTGCCAGCAGCCCATGGAGGGTATTCGGGAACAATGAGCAGTTCTTC	CASSPWRVFGNNEQFF
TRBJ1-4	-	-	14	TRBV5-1	TGCGCCAGCAGCTCCCAGGGGATAGAGGAAAAACTGTTTTTT	CASSSQGIEEKLFF
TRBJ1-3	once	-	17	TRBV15	TGTGCCACCAGCAGAGAGAGGACACCGAGCTCTGGAAACACCATATATTTT	CATSRERTPSSGNTIYF
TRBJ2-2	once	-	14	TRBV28	TGTGCCAGCAGCCCCCCGGGACAAGTAAGGGAGCTGTTTTTT	CASSPPGQVRELFF
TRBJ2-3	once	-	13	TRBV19	TGTGCCAGTAGTATACAGGGCACAGATACGCAGTATTTT	CASSIQGTDTQYF
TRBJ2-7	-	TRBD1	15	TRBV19	TGTGCCAGTAGTATGGCGGGACAGGGACCGGACGAGCAGTACTTC	CASSMAGQGPDEQYF
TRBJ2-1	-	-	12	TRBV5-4	TGTGCCAGCAGCTTGTATAACAATGAGCAGTTCTTC	CASSLYNNEQFF
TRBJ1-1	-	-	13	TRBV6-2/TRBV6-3	TGTGCCAGCAGTTTTATCGGGGACACTGAAGCTTTCTTT	CASSFIGDTEAFF
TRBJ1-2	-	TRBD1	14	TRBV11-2	TGTGCCAGCAGCTTAGTGCAGGGGGTCGGCGGCTACACCTTC	CASSLVQGVGGYTF
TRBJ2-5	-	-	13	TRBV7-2	TGTGCCAGCACCCAACTAGACCAAGAGACCCAGTACTTC	CASTQLDQETQYF
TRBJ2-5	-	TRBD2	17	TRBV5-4	TGTGCCAGCAGCTTCGGGGCGGGACGGGAGGGTCTGGAGACCCAGTACTTC	CASSFGAGREGLETQYF
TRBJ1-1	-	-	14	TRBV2	TGTGCCAGCAGTGTTCGGCAGGGGAACACTGAAGCTTTCTTT	CASSVRQGNTEAFF
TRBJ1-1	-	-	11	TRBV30	TGTGCCTGGAGTGTACTCAGGGAAGCTTTCTTT	CAWSVLREAFF
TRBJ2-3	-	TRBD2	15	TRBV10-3	TGTGCCATCAGGGAGCGGGGGGGTAATACAGATACGCAGTATTTT	CAIRERGGNTDTQYF
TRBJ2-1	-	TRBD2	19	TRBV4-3	TGCGCCAGCAGCCAAGGCCCCCCGGGGATAGCGGGATCCTACAATGAGCAGTTCTTC	CASSQGPPGIAGSYNEQFF
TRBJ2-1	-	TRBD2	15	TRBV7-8	TGTGCCAGCACCTTCCCTCTAGCGGGGGACAATGAGCAGTTCTTC	CASTFPLAGDNEQFF
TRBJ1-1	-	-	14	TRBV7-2	TGTGCCAGCAGCTTAGCGCCAGGGGACACTGAAGCTTTCTTT	CASSLAPGDTEAFF
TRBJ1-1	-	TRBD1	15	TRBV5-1	TGCGCCAGCAGCGACAGGGGGCGCATGAACACTGAAGCTTTCTTT	CASSDRGRMNTEAFF
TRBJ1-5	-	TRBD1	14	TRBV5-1	TGCGCCAGCAGCAGAGGACAGGGATCTCAGCCCCAGCATTTT	CASSRGQGSQPQHF
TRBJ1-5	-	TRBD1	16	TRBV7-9	TGTGCCAGCAGCTTTGGGGTCAGGGGGGTCAATCAGCCCCAGCATTTT	CASSFGVRGVNQPQHF
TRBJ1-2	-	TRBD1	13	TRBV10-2	TGCGCCAGCAGGGATGACAGGGCCGGCGGCTACACCTTC	CASRDDRAGGYTF
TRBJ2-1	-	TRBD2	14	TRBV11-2	TGTGCCAGCAGCTTGGGCGGGGGGGCACGTGAGCAGTTCTTC	CASSLGGGAREQFF
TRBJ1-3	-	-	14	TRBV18	TGTGCCAGCTCAGCGACGGAGACTGGAAACACCATATATTTT	CASSATETGNTIYF
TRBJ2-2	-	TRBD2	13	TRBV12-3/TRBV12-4	TGTGCCAGCAGTTTGGGGGGGGTAGGGGAGCTGTTTTTT	CASSLGGVGELFF
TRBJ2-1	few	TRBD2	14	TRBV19	TGTGCCAGTAGTGTCCTAGCGGGAGTCGGTGAGCAGTTCTTC	CASSVLAGVGEQFF
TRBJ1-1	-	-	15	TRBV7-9	TGTGCCAGCAGCTTAAGGGGCGGCAGTAACACTGAAGCTTTCTTT	CASSLRGGSNTEAFF
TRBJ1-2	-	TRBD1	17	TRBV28	TGTGCCAGCAGTCCCGACAGGGGGCAGAAAGACTACTATGGCTACACCTTC	CASSPDRGQKDYYGYTF
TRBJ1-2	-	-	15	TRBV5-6	TGTGCCAGCAGCTACGAGGGTAGGCGGGAGTGGGGCTACACCTTC	CASSYEGRREWGYTF
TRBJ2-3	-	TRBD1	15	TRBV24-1	TGTGCCACCAGCCCTGCGACAGGGTTGCCAGATACGCAGTATTTT	CATSPATGLPDTQYF
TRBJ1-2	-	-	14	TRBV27	TGTGCCAGCAGTTTCCAGGGGAGAGACTATGGCTACACCTTC	CASSFQGRDYGYTF
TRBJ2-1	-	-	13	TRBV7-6	TGTGCCAGCAGCTTAGGGGCCAACAATGAGCAGTTCTTC	CASSLGANNEQFF
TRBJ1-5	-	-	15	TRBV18	TGTGCCAGCTCACCGGAGGAGTCGGGCAATCAGCCCCAGCATTTT	CASSPEESGNQPQHF